This T cell receptor (beta chain) was retrieved from a study of patients and donors after allogeneic stem cell transplantation. The germline gives CDR1 SGHNT, CDR2 YENEEA. After removal of 5 bases from V and 1 base from J, the junction contained 8 bases not matched to a gene. The CDR3 is 17 residues long. TCRdb reanalysed the RT-PCR reads using MiXCR and keeps one entry per CDR3 protein. The table has about a million distinct CDR3 sequences, under 20% seen once. This clonotype has only a few counts. The sample comprised blood, either unsorted or a sorted T cell fraction (not recorded which). The genes are TRBV11-3 and TRBJ2-1, with TRBD1 matching 10 bases. The sequence was obtained from a human donor who was either an allogeneic HSCT recipient or a stem cell or donor lymphocyte infusion donor (not recorded which). It is not recorded whose cells these are; they may come from a transplant donor. CDR3 in amino acids: CASSPGQGKESYNEQFF. In DNA, the CDR3 is TGTGCCAGCAGCCCGGGACAGGGGAAGGAATCCTACAATGAGCAGTTCTTC.